A single TCR beta chain is shown here with its context. The record originates from a study of blood T cell repertoires in COVID-19. Looking at the study overall: PBMCs, B-cell-depleted T cells, or T cells were the source of the cDNA or gDNA that made up the material.

Everyone who took part was roughly 18 to 90 years old, and they came from 24 US areas. The study counted Cohort 3 donors as recovered given two negative PCRs, clearance, or symptom resolution. Germline V gene data show CDR1 as SEHNR and CDR2 as FQNEAQ (reference sequence). J lost 5 bases, V lost 1 base, and 7 bases had no gene match. The CDR3 sequence is 16 residues long. Only in-frame clones appear in the TCRdb table, and some are missing; sequencing was by immunoSEQ multiplex PCR. Of approximately 470,000 clones in the sample, about nine tenths were seen once. The sequenced sample was PBMCs or T cells enriched from blood (not recorded which). This TCR derives from a woman younger than 35 who had recovered from COVID-19. V gene TRBV7-9 combines with J gene TRBJ2-3, with TRBD2 identical over 9 bases. The DNA of the CDR3 is TGTGCCAGCAGCTTAGGCGTAGCGGGGGCCCAAGATACGCAGTATTTT. Its translation is CASSLGVAGAQDTQYF.